This entry lists 27 T cell receptor beta chains sequenced from one sample in a study of cytomegalovirus exposure and HLA in healthy donors. Both 60 Vbeta primers and 13 Jbeta primers went into the PCR. Using immunoSEQ multiplex PCR, the repertoire was profiled, and TCRdb retains in-frame clones only, with some absent. In the table there are under 200,000 clones, 77% of which are singletons. Source material: PBMCs. Every receptor here comes from a woman between 40 and 50 years old in good health and CMV-seropositive.

The chain employs TRBV30 and TRBJ1-5, with D unclear. In germline, CDR1 is GTSNPN, CDR2 SVGIG (reference sequence). Trimming took 5 bases from V and 4 from J, leaving 12 bases between them. This CDR3 has 13 residues. Written as DNA, the CDR3 is TGTGCCTGGGGTCCTGGCATGAATCAGCCCCAGCATTTT. It is translated as CAWGPGMNQPQHF.

The V gene is TRBV27, the J gene TRBJ2-1; 9 nucleotides agree with TRBD2. The V and J ends lost 6 bases and 8 bases, in that order; junction bases with no gene match: 11. The CDR3 runs to 15 residues. Germline assignment: CDR1 MNHEY and CDR2 SMNVEV (reference sequence). The chain's CDR3 is CASSSIAGALYEQFF. CDR3 coding DNA: TGTGCCAGCAGCTCTATAGCGGGGGCCCTCTATGAGCAGTTCTTC.

This clone was counted a single time. This chain links TRBV10-1 with TRBJ2-5, with unresolved D. V was pared by 0 bases and J by 2 bases, with 4 bases between. This CDR3 is 13 amino acids long. Germline V CDR1 and CDR2: WNHNN, SYGVQD (reference sequence). The DNA of the CDR3 is TGCGCCAGCAGTGAGTCTCTACAAGAGACCCAGTACTTC. Translation gives CASSESLQETQYF.

The V gene is TRBV5-6, the J gene TRBJ1-6; a possible D gene is TRBD1 (5 bases). The germline CDR1 and CDR2 sequences are SGHDT and YYEEEE. The CDR3 contains 16 residues. Trimming removed 1 base at V and 9 bases at J, with 17 bases between. CDR3 coding DNA: TGTGCCAGCAGCTTGTTGGGGCAGCTCGAAGGTTCACCCCTCCACTTT. Translation gives CASSLLGQLEGSPLHF.

The count of this clone is one. The chain joins TRBV6-5 to TRBJ2-5; D not certain. The assigned J gene may be wrong: the sequence end matches TRBJ2-7 better. This CDR3 contains 14 residues. CDR1 and CDR2 (germline): MNHEY, SVGAGI. The CDR3 coding sequence is TGTGCCAGCAGCCGAACCCTGAGCTCCTACGAGCAGTACTTC. This encodes CASSRTLSSYEQYF.

The J gene is TRBJ1-3, the V gene TRBV19, with D possibly being TRBD1 (5 bases). The V end was cut by 5 bases, the J end by 3 bases, with 11 bases between. The CDR3 loop spans 14 amino acids. Germline CDR1 LNHDA, CDR2 SQIVND (reference sequence). This chain's CDR3 is CASSEKGLGNTIYF. The CDR3 DNA sequence: TGTGCCAGTAGTGAGAAGGGGCTTGGAAACACCATATATTTT.

This chain links TRBV10-3 with TRBJ2-7; 10 bases are shared with TRBD1. CDR1 ENHRY and CDR2 SYGVKD come from the germline V gene. The CDR3 is 19 residues long. Trimming cost V 7 bases and J 2 bases; bases outside gene matches: 20. DNA for the CDR3: TGTGCCATCAACCAATCTCCGGGACAGGGGATATCCCCTACCTACGAGCAGTACTTC. Translation: CAINQSPGQGISPTYEQYF.

A note on this clone: One junction end does not reproduce the germline sequence, and a read error may be involved. This sequence joins TRBV7-2 and TRBJ2-2; a weak D match, TRBD2 (5 bases). This CDR3 comprises 14 residues. Germline CDR1 SGHTA, CDR2 FQGNSA. The CDR3 region has the DNA TGTGCCGGCAGCTGGGGTGGAGGCACCGGGGAGCTGTTTTTT. Translating it yields CAGSWGGGTGELFF.

This chain links TRBV18 with TRBJ1-6; 11 nucleotides match TRBD1. Germline-derived CDR1 and CDR2 are KGHSH and LQKENI. V gave up 4 bases and J gave up 10 bases; unmatched junction bases: 3. The CDR3 runs to 14 residues. The DNA of the CDR3 is TGTGCCAGCTCACGGACAGGGGGCCAATCACCCCTCCACTTT. This translates into CASSRTGGQSPLHF.

The chain combines TRBV5-4 with TRBJ2-5; D possibly corresponds to TRBD1 (5 bases). CDR1 SGHNT and CDR2 YYREEE come from the germline V gene (reference sequence). V lost 1 base and J 2 bases, leaving 9 bases between the germline ends. The CDR3 is 14 residues long. This CDR3 is CASSLKGAQETQYF. For the CDR3, the DNA is TGTGCCAGCAGCTTGAAAGGGGCACAAGAGACCCAGTACTTC.

The genes are TRBV27 and TRBJ2-1, with D possibly matching TRBD2 (6 bases). V lost 6 bases, J lost 5 bases, and 17 bases lay in between. CDR3 length: 15 amino acids. CDR1 is MNHEY and CDR2 is SMNVEV in the germline V gene (reference sequence). For the CDR3, the DNA is TGTGCCAGCAGGGGGGTAGGAGGGTTTAACAATGAGCAGTTCTTC. Protein: CASRGVGGFNNEQFF.

The genes are TRBV9 and TRBJ2-1; unclear D gene. The V end lost 3 bases, the J end lost 16 bases, and 17 bases lay between the germline ends. In germline, CDR1 is SGDLS, CDR2 YYNGEE. This CDR3 is 12 amino acids long. CDR3 coding DNA: TGTGCCAGCAGCGGGGCTCTCGGCGTCGGTTTCTTC. Translating gives CASSGALGVGFF.

V is TRBV30 and J is TRBJ2-7, with D possibly matching TRBD1 (6 bases). CDR3 length: 16 amino acids. The V gene's germline CDR1 is GTSNPN and CDR2 SVGIG (reference sequence). Trimming left V 0 bases short and J 1 base short, with 16 bases between. The CDR3 DNA reads as TGTGCCTGGAGTGTAAGCGGTTGGGACAAGTCCTACGAGCAGTACTTC. Protein: CAWSVSGWDKSYEQYF. Full variable domain (outside the CDR3, taken from reference TRBV30 and TRBJ2-7): SQTIHQWPATLVQPVGSPLSLECTVEGTSNPNLYWYRQAAGRGLQLLFYSVGIGQISSEVPQNLSASRPQDRQFILSSKKLLLSDSGFYLCAWSVSGWDKSYEQYFGPGTRLTVT.

This clone was detected once. The sample has other DNA sequences that encode this CDR3 too. The chain is built from TRBV4-3 and TRBJ2-2; TRBD1 aligns across 9 bases. The ends lost 3 bases at V and 1 base at J; junction bases unmatched: 0. The CDR3 totals 15 residues. Per germline, CDR1 LGHNA and CDR2 YSLEER. In DNA form, the CDR3 reads TGCGCCAGCAGCCAGACAGGGGGGAACACCGGGGAGCTGTTTTTT. Translating it yields CASSQTGGNTGELFF.

V usage is TRBV23-1 and J usage is TRBJ2-6; the match to TRBD1 covers 7 bases. TRBV23-1 is recorded as an ORF, its role being uncertain. This CDR3 region has 18 residues. The junction had 8 bases not matched to a gene; V was cut back by 3 bases and J by 0 bases. Here the CDR3 reads CASSQWTGISSGANVLTF. The CDR3 region has the DNA TGCGCCAGCAGTCAGTGGACAGGAATTTCCTCTGGGGCCAACGTCCTGACTTTC.

The genes are TRBV5-6 and TRBJ2-3; 9 nucleotides match TRBD2. Germline V gene sequence: CDR1 SGHDT, CDR2 YYEEEE. This CDR3 has 15 residues. With 4 bases clipped from V and 4 bases from J, the junction kept 7 bases outside the gene matches. Here the CDR3 DNA reads TGTGCCAGCAGCCTTCCGGGACTAGCTTCAGATACGCAGTATTTT. As protein: CASSLPGLASDTQYF.

This sequence joins TRBV11-3 and TRBJ1-2; D is perhaps TRBD1 (6 bases). This CDR3 is built from 13 residues. Germline loops: CDR1 SGHNT, CDR2 YENEEA. Trimming took off 5 bases at V and 4 bases at J, with 11 bases between the two ends. In DNA, the CDR3 is TGTGCCAGCAGCGCCATACAGGGCTATGGCTACACCTTC. Translating gives CASSAIQGYGYTF.

In DNA, the CDR3 is TGTGCCAGCAGCCCAGGGGCCAGCGGGAGGGCCGACCACTCCTACGAGCAGTACTTC. Translation gives CASSPGASGRADHSYEQYF. V and J are TRBV7-9 and TRBJ2-5; 10 bases map to TRBD2. The J call is doubtful: the DNA matches TRBJ2-7 better. The CDR3 totals 19 residues. CDR1 and CDR2 (germline): SEHNR, FQNEAQ (reference sequence).

The chain joins TRBV6-5 to TRBJ1-5, with a possible D match to TRBD1 (6 bases). V lost 6 bases, J lost 2 bases, and 14 bases lay in between. The CDR3 sequence is 15 residues long. Germline assignment: CDR1 MNHEY and CDR2 SVGAGI. The CDR3 DNA follows: TGTGCCAGCAGCCCCAGGGGCGATGGCAATCAGCCCCAGCATTTT. Its protein is CASSPRGDGNQPQHF.

J is TRBJ2-7 and V is TRBV27; D possibly corresponds to TRBD1 (6 bases). CDR1 is MNHEY, CDR2 SMNVEV, per germline (reference sequence). V lost 2 bases, J lost 5 bases, and 13 bases lay in between. There are 14 residues in the CDR3. CDR3: CASSLNRAGHEQYF. The CDR3 DNA sequence: TGTGCCAGCAGTTTAAACAGGGCCGGGCACGAGCAGTACTTC.

The rearrangement links TRBV7-9 to TRBJ1-1; D unresolved. The germline V and J ends were trimmed by 5 bases and 1 base, with 11 bases remaining between them. Germline V gene data show CDR1 as SEHNR and CDR2 as FQNEAQ (reference sequence). CDR3 length: 14 residues. The CDR3 here is CASSPSPGNTEAFF. CDR3 coding DNA: TGTGCCAGCAGCCCCTCGCCAGGGAACACTGAAGCTTTCTTT.

The V call is TRBV9, the J call TRBJ1-2; no clear D. The CDR3 is 13 amino acids. With 3 bases removed from V and 4 bases from J, the gap between germline ends came to 10 bases. Germline CDR1 and CDR2: SGDLS and YYNGEE. The CDR3 bases are TGTGCCAGCAGCGCCACCGGGAGCTATGGCTACACCTTC. Translation gives CASSATGSYGYTF.

In this sample, this clone turned up once. This chain connects TRBV5-1 to TRBJ2-2; D is perhaps TRBD2 (5 bases). V shed 0 bases and J shed 7 bases, with 13 bases lying between them. The CDR3 has 15 residues. Looked up from germline, CDR1 is SGHRS and CDR2 is YFSETQ. The CDR3 reads CASSLVSSRGGELFF. CDR3 coding DNA: TGCGCCAGCAGCTTGGTTTCCAGCCGGGGCGGGGAGCTGTTTTTT.

The chain combines TRBV4-3 with TRBJ2-6; 7 positions match TRBD1. The CDR3 is made up of 15 amino acids. Germline V gives CDR1 LGHNA, CDR2 YSLEER. With V trimmed by 3 bases and J by 2 bases, 1 base remained unmatched. The CDR3 loop reads CASSQTGTGANVLTF. Here the CDR3 DNA reads TGCGCCAGCAGCCAGACAGGGACTGGGGCCAACGTCCTGACTTTC.

This chain joins TRBV7-2 and TRBJ1-5, with D possibly being TRBD1 (5 bases). Trimming stripped 1 base from V and 2 bases from J, with 12 bases between. CDR1 is SGHTA, CDR2 FQGNSA, per germline. The CDR3 is 16 amino acids. The CDR3 DNA sequence: TGTGCCAGCAGCTTAGGACACAGGCAGGGCAATCAGCCCCAGCATTTT. This gives the protein CASSLGHRQGNQPQHF.

The gene calls are TRBV7-9 and TRBJ2-3; perhaps TRBD1 as D (6 bases). Trimming took off 4 bases at V and 4 bases at J, with 9 bases between the two ends. Germline CDR1 and CDR2: SEHNR and FQNEAQ (reference sequence). The CDR3 extends over 13 amino acids. The CDR3 spells CASSSTGPDTQYF. The CDR3 nucleotides read TGTGCCAGCAGCTCCACAGGGCCAGATACGCAGTATTTT. Supplemented by reference TRBV7-9 and TRBJ2-3, the full variable domain reads DTGVSQNPRHKITKRGQNVTFRCDPISEHNRLYWYRQTLGQGPEFLTYFQNEAQLEKSRLLSDRFSAERPKGSFSTLEIQRTEQGDSAMYLCASSSTGPDTQYFGPGTRLTVL.

CDR3 nucleotides: TGTGCCAGCAGTTTAAGGCTCCCGGGGACAGGGGGCTACGAGCAGTACTTC. It codes for CASSLRLPGTGGYEQYF. The V and J genes are TRBV27 and TRBJ2-7; 11 bases fit TRBD1. V gave up 2 bases and J gave up 3 bases; unmatched junction bases: 9. CDR1 MNHEY and CDR2 SMNVEV come from the germline V gene (reference sequence). This CDR3 has 17 amino acids.